The next 20 T cell receptor beta chains were all read from a single sample in a study of blood T cell repertoires in COVID-19. Produced via immunoSEQ multiplex PCR; TCRdb's table is partial and in-frame only. The repertoire holds roughly 140,000 clones, with under 85% as singletons. Sequenced sample: peripheral blood. The receptors derive from a man in his fifties or sixties with active or convalescent COVID-19.

The chain couples TRBV7-6 to TRBJ2-2, with 8 nucleotides matching TRBD2. V dropped 1 base and J dropped 4; count of bases not matched to a gene: 5. Germline V gives CDR1 SGHVS, CDR2 FNYEAQ. The CDR3 spans 16 residues. Written as DNA, the CDR3 is TGTGCCAGCAGCTTAGGAGGCGGGAGGAGCACCGGGGAGCTGTTTTTT. It translates to CASSLGGGRSTGELFF.

The CDR3 is CAWSRGGQGENQPQHF. CDR3 bases: TGTGCCTGGAGTCGGGGGGGGCAGGGGGAAAATCAGCCCCAGCATTTT. The chain carries TRBV30 and TRBJ1-5; the match to TRBD1 covers 7 bases. This CDR3 region has 16 residues. V was clipped by 2 bases and J by 4 bases; unmatched bases: 11. Germline V CDR1 and CDR2: GTSNPN, SVGIG (reference sequence).

This clone was recorded a few times. V gene TRBV30 combines with J gene TRBJ2-7, with D hard to call. Germline values: CDR1 GTSNPN, CDR2 SVGIG (reference sequence). The V end lost 7 bases, the J end lost 6 bases, and 19 bases lay between the germline ends. The CDR3 is 13 residues long. In nucleotides, the CDR3 is TGTGCCTTAAGCCCATACCTAACGGGCGAGCAGTACTTC. It yields the protein CALSPYLTGEQYF.

This clone is a singleton in its sample. This chain uses TRBV28 with TRBJ1-2; 10 bases align to TRBD1. The CDR3 runs to 16 residues. The V segment lost 6 bases and the J segment 8 bases; nucleotides outside the gene matches: 15. Germline V gene lookup returns CDR1 MDHEN and CDR2 SYDVKM. Here the CDR3 reads CASRLITGTGARGYTF. The CDR3 nucleotides are TGTGCCAGCAGACTTATTACCGGGACAGGGGCACGAGGCTACACCTTC.

A word on this clone: The junction differs from germline at one of its ends, possibly a read error. The chain is built from TRBV7-7 and TRBJ2-1; the D gene is possibly TRBD2 (5 bases). Germline assignment: CDR1 SSHAT and CDR2 FNYEAQ (reference sequence). The CDR3 contains 16 residues. CDR3 coding DNA: TGTGCTAGCAGCTTAGGACTGCCGGGCTCCTACAATGAGCAGTTCTTC. Amino acid sequence: CASSLGLPGSYNEQFF. Based on the CDR3 plus reference TRBV7-7 and TRBJ2-1, the full variable domain is GAGVSQSPRYKVTKRGQDVTLRCDPISSHATLYWYQQALGQGPEFLTYFNYEAQPDKSGLPSDRFSAERPEGSISTLTIQRTEQRDSAMYRCASSLGLPGSYNEQFFGPGTRLTVL.

The chain is built from TRBV28 and TRBJ1-2; D perhaps matches TRBD1 (6 bases). V lost 6 bases, J lost 8 bases, and 19 bases lay in between. The CDR3 contains 14 residues. Germline CDR1 MDHEN, CDR2 SYDVKM. This chain's CDR3 is CASSRRDTSTGYTF. DNA of the CDR3: TGTGCCAGCAGCCGCCGGGACACCTCGACAGGCTACACCTTC.

The rearrangement uses TRBV19 and TRBJ2-5; no reliable D call. The V end was cut by 1 base, the J end by 1 base, with 4 bases between. The CDR3 totals 13 residues. The germline V gene has CDR1 LNHDA and CDR2 SQIVND (reference sequence). CDR3 DNA: TGTGCCAGTAGTATAGCTGTCCAAGAGACCCAGTACTTC. Protein sequence: CASSIAVQETQYF.

This sequence joins TRBV24-1 and TRBJ2-1; D is perhaps TRBD2 (5 bases). CDR3 size: 19 residues. V was pared by 4 bases and J by 9 bases, with 30 bases between. Germline values: CDR1 KGHDR, CDR2 SFDVKD. The chain's CDR3 is CATSERQVLYLGLPCEQFF. DNA for the CDR3: TGTGCCACCAGTGAACGGCAGGTTCTTTATCTAGGACTCCCTTGTGAGCAGTTCTTC.

The table lists this clone with a few counts. The chain carries TRBV27 and TRBJ2-7; D perhaps matches TRBD1 (8 bases). The CDR3 length is 13 residues. Trimming cost V 6 bases and J 4 bases, with 13 bases left between them. Germline lookup yields CDR1 MNHEY and CDR2 SMNVEV (reference sequence). CDR3 loop: CASRQQGGYEQYF. The CDR3 DNA sequence: TGTGCCAGCAGGCAACAGGGGGGGTACGAGCAGTACTTC.

V and J are TRBV18 and TRBJ1-1, with a possible D match to TRBD1 (6 bases). Germline values: CDR1 KGHSH, CDR2 LQKENI. V was cut by 1 base and J by 0 bases, with 6 bases left in between. This CDR3 has 14 residues. The CDR3 loop reads CASSPRDMNTEAFF. DNA of the CDR3: TGTGCCAGCTCACCACGGGACATGAACACTGAAGCTTTCTTT.

The chain joins TRBV5-1 to TRBJ1-1; no definite D call. The V gene lost 5 bases and the J gene lost 0 bases, with 11 bases spanning the gap. The CDR3 consists of 14 residues. Germline V gene data show CDR1 as SGHRS and CDR2 as YFSETQ. The CDR3, as DNA: TGCGCCAGCAGTCGTTCCGGTCTGAACACTGAAGCTTTCTTT. It specifies CASSRSGLNTEAFF.

For the CDR3, the DNA is TGTGCCAGCAGCCCGGACAGGGGTGGCTACACCTTC. Translated, it gives CASSPDRGGYTF. The chain links TRBV12-3 or TRBV12-4 to TRBJ1-2; 9 bases match TRBD1. There are 12 residues in the CDR3. The V segment lost 6 bases and the J segment 7 bases; nucleotides outside the gene matches: 3.

The table lists this clone with a few counts. The chain joins TRBV27 to TRBJ2-1; D possibly corresponds to TRBD2 (6 bases). The V end lost 2 bases, the J end lost 2 bases, and 16 bases lay between the germline ends. The CDR3 has 17 amino acids. Germline V lookup: CDR1 MNHEY, CDR2 SMNVEV (reference sequence). The CDR3 reads CASSLLHGSPPYNEQFF. The CDR3 bases are TGTGCCAGCAGTTTACTCCACGGGAGCCCTCCCTACAATGAGCAGTTCTTC.

This rearrangement joins TRBV7-2 to TRBJ2-1; the match to TRBD2 covers 12 bases. CDR3 length: 16 residues. Germline-derived CDR1 and CDR2 are SGHTA and FQGNSA. The J segment lost 6 bases and the V segment lost 5 bases, leaving 8 bases of the junction unmatched. CDR3 sequence reads: CASSPWTSGTGNEQFF. The CDR3, as DNA: TGTGCCAGCAGCCCCTGGACTAGCGGGACAGGCAATGAGCAGTTCTTC.

The CDR3 bases are TGTGCCAGCAGTTTAGGTAGCGGGCCTTACAATGAGCAGTTCTTC. It yields the protein CASSLGSGPYNEQFF. The rearrangement links TRBV28 to TRBJ2-1; 7 bases are shared with TRBD2. V shed 2 bases and J 4 bases; nucleotides not matched to a gene: 5. CDR1 is MDHEN, CDR2 SYDVKM, per germline. The CDR3 is made up of 15 amino acids.

This clone appeared a single time. The gene calls are TRBV19 and TRBJ1-5; tentative D call: TRBD1 (5 bases). The CDR3 consists of 13 residues. The germline gives CDR1 LNHDA, CDR2 SQIVND (reference sequence). The V gene lost 5 bases and the J gene lost 5 bases, with 10 bases spanning the gap. The CDR3 is CASSWGGDQPQHF. In DNA, the CDR3 is TGTGCCAGTAGTTGGGGGGGGGATCAGCCCCAGCATTTT.

This clone was counted once. This chain links TRBV27 with TRBJ2-3; 12 bases agree with TRBD2. The ends lost 6 bases at V and 5 bases at J; junction bases unmatched: 6. Per the germline V gene, CDR1 is MNHEY and CDR2 is SMNVEV (reference sequence). The CDR3 has 15 residues. For the CDR3, the DNA is TGTGCCAGCAGGTCTAGCGGGAGGGCCAGAGATACGCAGTATTTT. This gives the protein CASRSSGRARDTQYF.

Only one count was recorded for this clone. This chain links TRBV7-9 with TRBJ1-5; no clear D. V was trimmed by 3 bases and J by 3 bases, leaving 15 bases between them. The CDR3 runs 16 residues. Germline V gives CDR1 SEHNR, CDR2 FQNEAQ (reference sequence). DNA for the CDR3: TGTGCCAGCAGCTTGGGGTCTAGCCCTTTCAATCAGCCCCAGCATTTT. Its protein is CASSLGSSPFNQPQHF.

The J gene is TRBJ1-5, the V gene TRBV2, with D perhaps TRBD1 (6 bases). The CDR3 is made up of 16 amino acids. The germline CDR1 and CDR2 sequences are SNHLY and FYNNEI. The V end was cut by 10 bases, the J end by 2 bases, with 21 bases between. CDR3 in DNA: TGTGCCACCTCACTAACGCGAGGGGGGGGCAATCAGCCCCAGCATTTT. Translation gives CATSLTRGGGNQPQHF. Full variable domain (rest looked up from reference TRBV2 and TRBJ1-5): EPEVTQTPSHQVTQMGQEVILRCVPISNHLYFYWYRQILGQKVEFLVSFYNNEISEKSEIFDDQFSVERPDGSNFTLKIRSTKLEDSAMYFCATSLTRGGGNQPQHFGDGTRLSIL.

This chain uses TRBV2 with TRBJ2-1; TRBD2 agrees at 11 bases. CDR1 and CDR2 from the germline V gene are SNHLY and FYNNEI. There are 18 residues in the CDR3. Germline trimming cut 5 bases from V and 5 bases from J; bases unmatched to any gene: 14. CDR3 DNA: TGTGCCAGCAGTTATGGACGTCGACTGGGACTAGCGGACAATGAGCAGTTCTTC. Residues: CASSYGRRLGLADNEQFF.